This is a list of T cell receptor beta chains from one sample in a study of T cell repertoires in cytomegalovirus infection. TCRdb called the reads again in MiXCR, with one record for every CDR3 protein. The table lists about 310,000 distinct CDR3 sequences, 15% to 20% of them singletons. Source material: PBMCs. These receptors all come from a human donor in good health (CMV status not recorded). Some clones in this sample may be carry-over from other donors' samples. The CDR3 runs from the conserved cysteine through the conserved F or W. Fields, in order: V gene, CDR3 protein.

TRBV6-1 | CASSEEHGTGTVNYGYTF
TRBV12-3/TRBV12-4 | CASSLFVGFAQSHCEQYF
TRBV29-1 | CSVEGRNEQFF
TRBV5-5 | CASSYSTDTQYF
TRBV7-2 | CASSRQYLSTDTQYF
TRBV12-3/TRBV12-4 | CASRQGVSNQPQHF
TRBV6-5 | CASSSSSFPNYGYTF
TRBV6-5 | CASRPTGVPYEQYF
TRBV24-1 | CATSDLGVHSYNEQFF
TRBV3-1 | CASSPSGVYQPQHF
TRBV5-4 | CASSRGSSGGTNEQFF
TRBV7-2 | CASSSRGSEAFF
TRBV15 | CATSREGHNTGELFF